Presented here are 25 T cell receptor beta chains from one specimen sequenced in a study of TIL therapy for anti-PD-1-resistant metastatic lung cancer. Sequencing used immunoSEQ v3. Produced via immunoSEQ multiplex PCR; TCRdb's table is partial and in-frame only. The profile shows fewer than 65,000 clones, 75% to 85% of them singletons. The time point is: pre-treatment sample, taken before nivolumab and TIL therapy. The source material was blood, sampled at baseline. Receptors were obtained from a person between 25 and 79 years old with non-small cell lung cancer.

V is TRBV6-5 and J is TRBJ2-5, with D hard to call. The germline V gene has CDR1 MNHEY and CDR2 SVGAGI. This CDR3 is built from 13 residues. Trimming took 8 bases from V and 3 from J, leaving 13 bases between them. CDR3 residues: CASLKAVKETQYF. CDR3 nucleotides: TGTGCCAGCCTAAAGGCGGTTAAAGAGACCCAGTACTTC.

V usage is TRBV7-9 and J usage is TRBJ2-4, with D perhaps matching TRBD2 (6 bases). V was cut by 5 bases and J by 12 bases, with 14 bases left in between. The CDR3 runs to 12 residues. The germline CDR1 and CDR2 sequences are SEHNR and FQNEAQ (reference sequence). The CDR3 DNA sequence: TGTGCCAGCAGCACCGGGGGTATCACTCAGTACTTC. Protein: CASSTGGITQYF.

The CDR3 DNA sequence: TGTGCCAGCAGACAGGGTCTCGGCGGTAAAAACTATGGCTACACCTTC. It translates to CASRQGLGGKNYGYTF. The chain combines TRBV7-8 with TRBJ1-2, with D possibly matching TRBD1 (6 bases). Trimming removed 6 bases from V and 2 bases from J, with 19 bases in between. Germline lookup yields CDR1 SGHVS and CDR2 FQNEAQ. The CDR3 contains 16 residues.

This clone was detected only a few times. The chain couples TRBV7-9 to TRBJ2-7; TRBD1 is a possible D gene (5 bases). The germline V gene encodes CDR1 SEHNR and CDR2 FQNEAQ (reference sequence). V lost 3 bases, J lost 9 bases, and 12 bases lay in between. The CDR3 contains 12 residues. In DNA, the CDR3 is TGTGCCAGCAGCTTTGAAAGGGGCGGGCAGTACTTC. It codes for CASSFERGGQYF.

This rearrangement joins TRBV20-1 to TRBJ1-2; maybe TRBD1 (5 bases). With 3 bases removed from V and 3 bases from J, the gap between germline ends came to 17 bases. This CDR3 has 15 residues. Germline-derived CDR1 and CDR2 are DFQATT and SNEGSKA (reference sequence). The DNA for the CDR3 is TGCAGTGCTAGTGATTTTACGGGGGGGGACTATGGCTACACCTTC. Its protein is CSASDFTGGDYGYTF.

The V call is TRBV24-1, the J call TRBJ1-5; 9 positions match TRBD1. The germline CDR1 and CDR2 sequences are KGHDR and SFDVKD. J gave up 12 bases and V 3 bases, and 14 bases lay outside the gene matches. The CDR3 is made up of 16 amino acids. CDR3 sequence: CATSDPGTGSVRGQHF. The DNA for the CDR3 is TGTGCCACCAGTGATCCCGGGACAGGGTCGGTGAGGGGCCAGCATTTT.

The gene calls are TRBV19 and TRBJ2-2, with unresolved D. Germline CDR1 reads LNHDA; CDR2 reads SQIVND (reference sequence). CDR3 size: 13 residues. V was clipped by 5 bases and J by 5 bases, with 9 bases between them. The CDR3 DNA is TGTGCCAGTAGTGCGGACCAAACCGGGGAGCTGTTTTTT. This gives the protein CASSADQTGELFF.

This clone has a handful of counts. Here the CDR3 DNA reads TGTGCCAGCTCACCCGACGGACAGGGGGTATCTGGGGCCAACGTCCTGACTTTC. Translated: CASSPDGQGVSGANVLTF. V gene TRBV18 combines with J gene TRBJ2-6; 10 positions agree with TRBD1. With V trimmed by 3 bases and J by 1 base, 6 bases remained unmatched. CDR1 KGHSH and CDR2 LQKENI come from the germline V gene. This CDR3 is built from 18 residues. Variable domain in full (rest from reference TRBV18 and TRBJ2-6): NAGVMQNPRHLVRRRGQEARLRCSPMKGHSHVYWYRQLPEEGLKFMVYLQKENIIDESGMPKERFSAEFPKEGPSILRIQQVVRGDSAAYFCASSPDGQGVSGANVLTFGAGSRLTVL.

The J gene is TRBJ2-1, the V gene TRBV12-3 or TRBV12-4, with 7 bases matching TRBD1. CDR3 length equals 13 residues. With V trimmed by 10 bases and J by 0 bases, 3 bases remained unmatched. The CDR3 protein is CATRQGSYNEQFF. DNA for the CDR3: TGTGCCACCCGACAGGGCTCCTACAATGAGCAGTTCTTC.

This chain uses TRBV3-1 (or the pseudogene TRBV3-2) with TRBJ2-4; 8 bases match TRBD2. The trim removed 4 bases at V and 1 base at J, leaving 21 bases unmatched. Germline V lookup: CDR1 LGHDT, CDR2 YNNKEL (reference sequence). The CDR3 consists of 21 residues. CDR3 residues: CASSRYLPRAGEGKAKNIQYF. The CDR3 coding sequence is TGTGCCAGCAGCCGGTACTTGCCGCGAGCGGGAGAGGGTAAGGCCAAAAACATTCAGTACTTC.

J is TRBJ2-5 and V is TRBV2; tentative D call: TRBD2 (6 bases). CDR3 length: 14 residues. CDR1 and CDR2 from the germline V gene are SNHLY and FYNNEI. The germline V and J ends were trimmed by 7 bases and 1 base, with 13 bases remaining between them. This CDR3 is CASTLWGVQETQYF. CDR3 sequence (DNA): TGTGCCAGCACCCTATGGGGGGTCCAAGAGACCCAGTACTTC.

This clone was observed a few times. The chain uses TRBV30 and TRBJ2-1; 9 positions agree with TRBD2. CDR1 and CDR2 (germline): GTSNPN, SVGIG (reference sequence). J lost 0 bases, V lost 5 bases, and 5 bases had no gene match. The CDR3 contains 15 residues. Here the CDR3 reads CAWSSGRNSYNEQFF. The DNA of the CDR3 is TGTGCCTGGTCAAGCGGGAGGAACTCCTACAATGAGCAGTTCTTC.

The V and J genes are TRBV7-9 and TRBJ2-7; TRBD1 or TRBD2 may be the D gene (5 bases each). CDR3 length equals 15 residues. Per the germline V gene, CDR1 is SEHNR and CDR2 is FQNEAQ (reference sequence). Trimming left V 3 bases short and J 5 bases short, with 17 bases between. The CDR3 coding sequence is TGTGCCAGCAGCTTGAGGGTCGCCGACAGAGACGAGCAGTACTTC. It is translated as CASSLRVADRDEQYF.

About this clone itself: Distinct nucleotide sequences in the sample also encode this CDR3. CDR3 DNA sequence: TGTGCCAGTAGTATCGGCCAGCCTAATTCACCCCTCCACTTT. It encodes CASSIGQPNSPLHF. The rearrangement links TRBV19 to TRBJ1-6; D not resolved. The CDR3 consists of 14 residues. Trimming left V 3 bases short and J 6 bases short, with 9 bases between. The germline V gene has CDR1 LNHDA and CDR2 SQIVND (reference sequence).

The V call is TRBV18, the J call TRBJ2-7; no clear D. V lost 2 bases and J lost 0, with 8 bases in between. Germline CDR1 KGHSH, CDR2 LQKENI. This CDR3 comprises 14 residues. Written as DNA, the CDR3 is TGTGCCAGCTCACCAGTGCCGGACTCCTACGAGCAGTACTTC. This encodes CASSPVPDSYEQYF.

This clone has just one count. This chain uses TRBV30 with TRBJ2-6, with D perhaps assigned TRBD1 or TRBD2 (5 bases each). V lost 2 bases and J lost 1, with 6 bases in between. This CDR3 comprises 14 residues. Germline loops: CDR1 GTSNPN, CDR2 SVGIG (reference sequence). In nucleotides, the CDR3 is TGTGCCTGGAGTTGGGGGTCTGGGGCCAACGTCCTGACTTTC. Amino acid sequence: CAWSWGSGANVLTF.

The chain has TRBV7-6 and TRBJ2-7; TRBD2 agrees at 12 bases. The CDR3 sequence is 17 residues long. The germline V gene has CDR1 SGHVS and CDR2 FNYEAQ. V dropped 1 base and J dropped 6; count of bases not matched to a gene: 10. Here the CDR3 reads CASSLETSGSRSGEQYF. Here the CDR3 DNA reads TGTGCCAGCAGCTTAGAGACTAGCGGGAGTAGGTCTGGCGAGCAGTACTTC. The entire variable domain, with the rest obtained from reference TRBV7-6 and TRBJ2-7, is as follows: GAGVSQSPRYKVTKRGQDVALRCDPISGHVSLYWYRQALGQGPEFLTYFNYEAQQDKSGLPNDRFSAERPEGSISTLTIQRTEQRDSAMYRCASSLETSGSRSGEQYFGPGTRLTVT.

This CDR3 is CASSFGLAGSYEQYF. CDR3 DNA sequence: TGCGCCAGCAGCTTTGGACTAGCGGGGTCCTACGAGCAGTACTTC. J is TRBJ2-7 and V is TRBV5-1; 12 nucleotides match TRBD2. Trimming at V came to 2 bases and at J to 1 base, leaving 1 base not matched to a gene. This CDR3 comprises 15 residues. Germline V gene lookup returns CDR1 SGHRS and CDR2 YFSETQ. The full variable domain, its missing parts supplied by reference TRBV5-1 and TRBJ2-7, is KAGVTQTPRYLIKTRGQQVTLSCSPISGHRSVSWYQQTPGQGLQFLFEYFSETQRNKGNFPGRFSGRQFSNSRSEMNVSTLELGDSALYLCASSFGLAGSYEQYFGPGTRLTVT.

The gene calls are TRBV7-2 and TRBJ1-4; perhaps TRBD1 as D (6 bases). The V end was cut by 4 bases, the J end by 4 bases, with 10 bases between. This CDR3 is built from 14 residues. The V gene's germline CDR1 is SGHTA and CDR2 FQGNSA. CDR3 in DNA: TGTGCCAGCAGCTCGGACAGCCATAATGAAAAACTGTTTTTT. This encodes CASSSDSHNEKLFF.

V usage is TRBV19 and J usage is TRBJ1-1; a possible D gene is TRBD1 (5 bases). The CDR3 is 13 amino acids. Germline V lookup: CDR1 LNHDA, CDR2 SQIVND (reference sequence). Trimming removed 3 bases from V and 6 bases from J, with 11 bases in between. The DNA for the CDR3 is TGTGCCAGTAGTATCGCTCAGGGAGCTGAAGCTTTCTTT. The encoded protein is CASSIAQGAEAFF.

The chain combines TRBV10-2 with TRBJ2-3, with TRBD2 matching over 15 bases. The trim removed 8 bases at V and 1 base at J, leaving 4 bases unmatched. The CDR3 totals 16 residues. CDR1 is WSHSY, CDR2 SAAADI, per germline. CDR3 nucleotide sequence: TGCGCCAGCTCGAGGACTAGCGGGAGGGGCACAGATACGCAGTATTTT. Encoded protein: CASSRTSGRGTDTQYF.

The genes are TRBV7-2 and TRBJ2-3; D call uncertain. CDR1 SGHTA and CDR2 FQGNSA come from the germline V gene. V lost 2 bases and J 2 bases, leaving 8 bases between the germline ends. The CDR3 runs 14 residues. CDR3 in amino acids: CASSLNLPTDTQYF. DNA for the CDR3: TGTGCCAGCAGCTTAAACTTGCCCACAGATACGCAGTATTTT.

This chain joins TRBV13 and TRBJ2-6; no definite D call. This CDR3 is 18 amino acids long. Germline V gives CDR1 PRHDT, CDR2 FYEKMQ (reference sequence). Trimming removed 1 base at V and 6 bases at J, with 19 bases between. The CDR3 loop reads CASSLVGPRRVEANVLTF. In DNA, the CDR3 is TGTGCCAGCAGCTTAGTAGGACCCCGCCGGGTTGAGGCCAACGTCCTGACTTTC.

The CDR3 DNA is TGTGCCTGGAGTCCTATAGGGCCACTTCCGAACTATGGCTACACCTTC. This sequence encodes CAWSPIGPLPNYGYTF. The chain recombines TRBV30 with TRBJ1-2; D is ambiguous. Trimming took off 2 bases at V and 2 bases at J, with 18 bases between the two ends. The germline V gene encodes CDR1 GTSNPN and CDR2 SVGIG (reference sequence). There are 16 residues in the CDR3.

In its sample, this clone was seen once. The gene calls are TRBV12-5 and TRBJ2-5; TRBD2 matches at 7 bases. This CDR3 has 15 residues. The ends lost 6 bases at V and 2 bases at J; junction bases unmatched: 9. Germline V gene sequence: CDR1 LGHNT, CDR2 FRNRAP. CDR3 nucleotide sequence: TGTGCTAGTGGCCCGTGGGGGGGAAAACAAGAGACCCAGTACTTC. Amino acids: CASGPWGGKQETQYF.